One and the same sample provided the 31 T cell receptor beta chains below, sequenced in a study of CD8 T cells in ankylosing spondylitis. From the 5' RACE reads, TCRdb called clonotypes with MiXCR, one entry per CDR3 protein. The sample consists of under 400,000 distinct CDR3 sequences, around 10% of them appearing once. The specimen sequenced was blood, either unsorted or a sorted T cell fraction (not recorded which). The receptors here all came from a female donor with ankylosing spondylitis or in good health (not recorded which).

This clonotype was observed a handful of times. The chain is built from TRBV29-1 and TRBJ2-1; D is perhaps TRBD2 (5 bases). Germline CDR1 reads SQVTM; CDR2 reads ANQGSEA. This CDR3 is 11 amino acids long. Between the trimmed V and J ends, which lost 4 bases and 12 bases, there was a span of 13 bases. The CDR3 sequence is CSVVGPRGQFF. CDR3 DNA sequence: TGCAGCGTTGTGGGTCCACGGGGGCAGTTCTTC.

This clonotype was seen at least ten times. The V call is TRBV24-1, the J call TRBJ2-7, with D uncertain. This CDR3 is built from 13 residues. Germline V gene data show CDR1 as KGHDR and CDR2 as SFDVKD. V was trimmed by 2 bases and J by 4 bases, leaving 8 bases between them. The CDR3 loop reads CATSDSGSYEQYF. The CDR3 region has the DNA TGTGCCACCAGTGATTCGGGCTCATACGAGCAGTACTTC.

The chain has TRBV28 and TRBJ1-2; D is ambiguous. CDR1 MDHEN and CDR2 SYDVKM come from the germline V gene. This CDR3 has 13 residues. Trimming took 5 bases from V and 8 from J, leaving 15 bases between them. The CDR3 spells CASSQDTLSGYTF. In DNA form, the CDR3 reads TGTGCCAGCAGTCAAGACACGCTATCAGGCTACACCTTC.

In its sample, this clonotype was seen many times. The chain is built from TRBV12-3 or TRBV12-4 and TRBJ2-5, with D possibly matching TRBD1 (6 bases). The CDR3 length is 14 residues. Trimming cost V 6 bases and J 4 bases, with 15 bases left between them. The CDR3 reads CASRPTGIGETQYF. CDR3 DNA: TGTGCCAGCAGACCCACAGGGATCGGAGAGACCCAGTACTTC.

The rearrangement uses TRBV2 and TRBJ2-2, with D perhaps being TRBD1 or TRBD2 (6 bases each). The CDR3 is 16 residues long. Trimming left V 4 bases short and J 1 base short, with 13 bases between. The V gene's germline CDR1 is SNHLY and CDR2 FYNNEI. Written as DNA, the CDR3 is TGTGCCAGCAGTGCGCGTCGGGGGCTGAACACCGGGGAGCTGTTTTTT. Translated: CASSARRGLNTGELFF.

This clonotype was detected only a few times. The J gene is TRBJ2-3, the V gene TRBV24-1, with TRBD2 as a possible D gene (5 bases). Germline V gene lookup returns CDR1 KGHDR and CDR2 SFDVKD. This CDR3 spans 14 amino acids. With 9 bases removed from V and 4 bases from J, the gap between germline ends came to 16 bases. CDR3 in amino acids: CATSALGPSDTQYF. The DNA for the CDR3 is TGTGCCACCTCGGCACTAGGGCCTTCAGATACGCAGTATTTT.

The CDR3 sequence: CASSSFGGSYEQYF. In nucleotides, the CDR3 is TGTGCCAGCAGTAGCTTTGGCGGCTCCTACGAGCAGTACTTC. The rearrangement uses TRBV6-1 and TRBJ2-7; no reliable D call. The CDR3 covers 14 residues. Trimming shortened V by 5 bases and J by 0 bases, and 11 bases separated the two germline ends. Germline V gene sequence: CDR1 MNHNS, CDR2 SASEGT.

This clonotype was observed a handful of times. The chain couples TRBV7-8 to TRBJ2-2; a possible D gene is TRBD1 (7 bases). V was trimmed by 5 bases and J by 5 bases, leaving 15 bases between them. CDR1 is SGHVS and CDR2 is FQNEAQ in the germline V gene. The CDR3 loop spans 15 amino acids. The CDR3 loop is CASSLRQGGTGELFF. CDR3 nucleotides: TGTGCCAGCAGCCTAAGACAGGGAGGAACCGGGGAGCTGTTTTTT.

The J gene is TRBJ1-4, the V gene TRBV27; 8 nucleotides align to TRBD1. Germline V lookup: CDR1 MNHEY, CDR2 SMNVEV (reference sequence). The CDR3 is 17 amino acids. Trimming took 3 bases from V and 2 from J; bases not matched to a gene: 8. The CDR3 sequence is CASSFLTGANTNEKLFF. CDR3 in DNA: TGTGCCAGCAGTTTCCTGACAGGGGCGAACACTAATGAAAAACTGTTTTTT.

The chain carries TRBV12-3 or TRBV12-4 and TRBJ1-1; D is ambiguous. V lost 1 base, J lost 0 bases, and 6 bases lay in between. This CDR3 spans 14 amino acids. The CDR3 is CASSLGELNTEAFF. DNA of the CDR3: TGTGCCAGCAGTTTAGGAGAATTGAACACTGAAGCTTTCTTT.

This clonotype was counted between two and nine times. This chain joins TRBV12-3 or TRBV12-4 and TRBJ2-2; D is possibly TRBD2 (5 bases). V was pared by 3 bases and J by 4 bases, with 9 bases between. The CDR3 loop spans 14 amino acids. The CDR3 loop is CASSFEGFTGELFF. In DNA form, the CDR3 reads TGTGCCAGCAGTTTCGAGGGCTTCACCGGGGAGCTGTTTTTT.

CDR3: CASSQSVVSYEQYF. CDR3 coding DNA: TGTGCCAGCAGCCAATCCGTGGTTTCCTACGAGCAGTACTTC. The genes are TRBV4-2 and TRBJ2-7; D is unclear. V was cut by 2 bases and J by 1 base, with 9 bases left in between. The CDR3 is made up of 14 amino acids. Germline loops: CDR1 LGHNA, CDR2 YNFKEQ.

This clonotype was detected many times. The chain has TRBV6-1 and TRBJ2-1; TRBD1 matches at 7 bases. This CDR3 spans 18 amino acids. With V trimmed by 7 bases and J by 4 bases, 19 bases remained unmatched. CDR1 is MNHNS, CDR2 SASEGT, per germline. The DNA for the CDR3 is TGTGCCAGCATCGACAGGGAGACATTCACCAAACTATACAATGAGCAGTTCTTC. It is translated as CASIDRETFTKLYNEQFF.

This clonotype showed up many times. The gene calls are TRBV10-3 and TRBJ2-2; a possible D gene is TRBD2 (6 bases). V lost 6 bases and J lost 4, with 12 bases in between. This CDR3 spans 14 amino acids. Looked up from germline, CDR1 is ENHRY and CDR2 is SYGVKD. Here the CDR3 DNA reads TGTGCCATCAGGGAGGGAGCAGGCACCGGGGAGCTGTTTTTT. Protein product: CAIREGAGTGELFF.

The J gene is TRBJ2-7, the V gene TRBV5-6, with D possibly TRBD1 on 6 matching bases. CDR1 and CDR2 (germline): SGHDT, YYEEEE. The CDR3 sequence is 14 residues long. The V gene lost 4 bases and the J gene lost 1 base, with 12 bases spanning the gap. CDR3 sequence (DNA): TGTGCCAGCAGCCGGACAGAAGGGTCCTACGAGCAGTACTTC. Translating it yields CASSRTEGSYEQYF.

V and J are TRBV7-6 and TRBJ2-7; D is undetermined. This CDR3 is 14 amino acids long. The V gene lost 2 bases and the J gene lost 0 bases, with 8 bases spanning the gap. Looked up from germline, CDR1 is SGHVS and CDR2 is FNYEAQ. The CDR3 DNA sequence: TGTGCCAGCAGCTTAAGCGACCGCTCCTACGAGCAGTACTTC. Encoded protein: CASSLSDRSYEQYF.

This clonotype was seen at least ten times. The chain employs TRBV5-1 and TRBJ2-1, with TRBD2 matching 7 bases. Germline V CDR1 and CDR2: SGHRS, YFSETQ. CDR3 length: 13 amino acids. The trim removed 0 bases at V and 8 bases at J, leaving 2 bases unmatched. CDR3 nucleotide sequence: TGCGCCAGCAGCTTGGACGGGGGGTATGAGCAGTTCTTC. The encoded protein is CASSLDGGYEQFF.

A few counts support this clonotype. CDR3 coding DNA: TGCAGTGCTAGGAAAGGTCGGGGCGGAGTTAGCACAGATACGCAGTATTTT. It codes for CSARKGRGGVSTDTQYF. The rearrangement uses TRBV20-1 and TRBJ2-3, with D possibly being TRBD1 or TRBD2 (5 bases each). The CDR3 spans 17 residues. V lost 3 bases to trimming and J lost 0 bases, with 19 bases between them. Looked up from germline, CDR1 is DFQATT and CDR2 is SNEGSKA (reference sequence).

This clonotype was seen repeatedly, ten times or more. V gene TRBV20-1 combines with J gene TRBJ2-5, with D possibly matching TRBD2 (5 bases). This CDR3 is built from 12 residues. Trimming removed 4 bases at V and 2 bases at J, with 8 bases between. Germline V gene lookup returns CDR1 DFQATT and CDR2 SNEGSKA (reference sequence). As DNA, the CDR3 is TGCAGTGCTACGGGGAATCAAGAGACCCAGTACTTC. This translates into CSATGNQETQYF.

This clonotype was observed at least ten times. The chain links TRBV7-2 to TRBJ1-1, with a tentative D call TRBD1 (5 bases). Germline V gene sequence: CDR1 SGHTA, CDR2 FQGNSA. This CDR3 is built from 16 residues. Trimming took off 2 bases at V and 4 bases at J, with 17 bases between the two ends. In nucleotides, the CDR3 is TGTGCCAGCAGCTTATTCACAGGTCAAACGGGCACTGAAGCTTTCTTT. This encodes CASSLFTGQTGTEAFF.

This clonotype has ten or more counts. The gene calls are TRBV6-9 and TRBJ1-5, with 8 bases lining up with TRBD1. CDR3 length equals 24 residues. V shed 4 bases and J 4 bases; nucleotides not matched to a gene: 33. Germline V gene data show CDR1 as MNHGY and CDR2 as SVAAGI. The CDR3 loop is CASSSRIPVQLGPLDRVLNQPQHF. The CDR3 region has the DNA TGTGCCAGCAGTTCCCGAATACCAGTTCAGCTTGGGCCTCTGGACAGGGTGCTGAATCAGCCCCAGCATTTT.

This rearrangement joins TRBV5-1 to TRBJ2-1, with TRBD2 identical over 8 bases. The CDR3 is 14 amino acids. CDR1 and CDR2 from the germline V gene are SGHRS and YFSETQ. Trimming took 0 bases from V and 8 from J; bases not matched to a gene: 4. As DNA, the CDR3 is TGCGCCAGCAGCTTGGTGGCGGGGGGTGATGAGCAGTTCTTC. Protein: CASSLVAGGDEQFF.

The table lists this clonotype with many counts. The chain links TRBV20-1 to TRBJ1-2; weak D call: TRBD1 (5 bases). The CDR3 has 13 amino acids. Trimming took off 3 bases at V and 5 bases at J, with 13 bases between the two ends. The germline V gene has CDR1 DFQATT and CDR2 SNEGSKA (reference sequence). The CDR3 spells CSARVLGEYGYTF. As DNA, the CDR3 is TGCAGTGCTAGGGTTCTGGGGGAATATGGCTACACCTTC.

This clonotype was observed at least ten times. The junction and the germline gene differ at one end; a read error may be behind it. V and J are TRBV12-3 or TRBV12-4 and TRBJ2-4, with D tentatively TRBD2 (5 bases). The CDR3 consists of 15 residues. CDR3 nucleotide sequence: TGTGCCAGCAGTCCCCGGTTGGGAGCCGAAAACATTCAGTACTTC. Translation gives CASSPRLGAENIQYF.

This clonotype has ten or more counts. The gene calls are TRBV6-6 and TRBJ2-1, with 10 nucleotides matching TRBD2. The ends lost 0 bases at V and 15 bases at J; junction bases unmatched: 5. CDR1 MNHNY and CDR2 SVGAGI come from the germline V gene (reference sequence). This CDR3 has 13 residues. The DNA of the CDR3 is TGTGCCAGCAGTTACTCGGAGACTAGCGGGTTGTTCTTC. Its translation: CASSYSETSGLFF.

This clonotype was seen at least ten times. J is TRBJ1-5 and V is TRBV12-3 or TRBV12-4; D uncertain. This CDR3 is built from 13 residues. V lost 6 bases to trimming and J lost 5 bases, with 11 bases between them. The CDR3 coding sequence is TGTGCCAGCAGGCGAAGCGGGGATCAGCCCCAGCATTTT. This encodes CASRRSGDQPQHF.

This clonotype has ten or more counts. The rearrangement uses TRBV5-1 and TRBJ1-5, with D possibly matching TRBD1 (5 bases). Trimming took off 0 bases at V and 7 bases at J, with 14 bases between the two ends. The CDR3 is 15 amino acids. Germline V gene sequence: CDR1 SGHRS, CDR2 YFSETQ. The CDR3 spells CASSLGGAEFQPQHF. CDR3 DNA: TGCGCCAGCAGCTTGGGAGGGGCCGAATTCCAGCCCCAGCATTTT.

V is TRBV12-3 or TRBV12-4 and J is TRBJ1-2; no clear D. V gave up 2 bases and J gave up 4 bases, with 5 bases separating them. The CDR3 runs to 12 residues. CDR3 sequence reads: CASSLLPYGYTF. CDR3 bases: TGTGCCAGCAGTTTACTTCCCTATGGCTACACCTTC.

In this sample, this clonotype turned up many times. For the CDR3, the DNA is TGCAGTGTTCCCCGGGGACTAGCGGGATACGAGCAGTACTTC. It codes for CSVPRGLAGYEQYF. J is TRBJ2-7 and V is TRBV20-1; 13 bases agree with TRBD2. CDR3 length equals 14 residues. V shed 7 bases, J shed 4 bases, and the junction held 7 bases outside the gene matches. Germline assignment: CDR1 DFQATT and CDR2 SNEGSKA (reference sequence).

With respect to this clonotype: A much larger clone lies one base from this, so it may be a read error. CDR3 protein: CSVVGGRMGTDTQSF. CDR3 bases: TGCAGCGTTGTGGGCGGGAGGATGGGCACAGATACGCAGTCTTTT. The rearrangement links TRBV29-1 to TRBJ2-3; 8 bases are a match to TRBD2. The CDR3 extends over 15 amino acids. Germline V gene sequence: CDR1 SQVTM, CDR2 ANQGSEA.

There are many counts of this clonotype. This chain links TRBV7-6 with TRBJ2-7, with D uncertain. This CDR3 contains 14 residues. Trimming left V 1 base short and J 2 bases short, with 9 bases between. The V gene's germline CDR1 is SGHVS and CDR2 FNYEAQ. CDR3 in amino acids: CASSLEQTTYEQYF. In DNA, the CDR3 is TGTGCCAGCAGCTTAGAGCAGACAACCTACGAGCAGTACTTC.